The 10 T cell receptor beta chains in this list originate from one sample, sequenced in a study of OX40 agonist ivuxolimab in advanced cancers. TCRdb's copy holds only in-frame clones and misses some; the assay was immunoSEQ multiplex PCR. The sample lists 25,000 to 35,000 clones, about 85% occurring once. Sequencing was performed on CD4+ or CD8+ T cells sorted from blood, taken in a trial of the OX40 agonist ivuxolimab. Source of these receptors: an adult with an advanced solid tumor such as melanoma, head and neck, liver or kidney cancer.

A remark on this clone: Within the sample, other DNA sequences also encode this same CDR3. The J gene is TRBJ1-3, the V gene TRBV4-1; D uncertain. Germline values: CDR1 MGHRA, CDR2 YSYEKL. This CDR3 contains 15 residues. Trimming took 1 base from V and 0 from J, leaving 7 bases between them. CDR3 sequence reads: CASSQGDYSGNTIYF. In DNA form, the CDR3 reads TGCGCCAGCAGCCAAGGTGACTACTCTGGAAACACCATATATTTT.

The chain links TRBV4-1 to TRBJ2-7, with 7 bases that match TRBD1. The CDR3 runs 16 residues. Trimming took 2 bases from V and 6 from J; bases not matched to a gene: 13. CDR1 is MGHRA, CDR2 YSYEKL, per germline. The CDR3 DNA reads TGCGCCAGCAGCCAAACCCCCGGGACAGTAACTTCCGAGCAGTACTTC. Translating it yields CASSQTPGTVTSEQYF.

This chain joins TRBV18 and TRBJ2-3, with TRBD1 as a possible D gene (5 bases). V dropped 3 bases and J dropped 2 bases, with 12 bases sitting between them. CDR1 and CDR2 from the germline V gene are KGHSH and LQKENI. There are 15 residues in the CDR3. CDR3 residues: CASSPTVSLTDTQYF. CDR3 nucleotides: TGTGCCAGCTCACCGACAGTGAGCCTCACAGATACGCAGTATTTT.

This clone was detected once. The CDR3 loop reads CATSPGVFSGANVLTF. The CDR3 nucleotides are TGTGCCACCTCCCCCGGGGTCTTCTCTGGGGCCAACGTCCTGACTTTC. The rearrangement joins TRBV7-9 to TRBJ2-6, with D maybe TRBD2 (5 bases). CDR1 and CDR2 (germline): SEHNR, FQNEAQ (reference sequence). CDR3 size: 16 residues. V dropped 10 bases and J dropped 0 bases, with 16 bases sitting between them. Filled out from reference TRBV7-9 and TRBJ2-6, the complete variable domain reads DTGVSQNPRHKITKRGQNVTFRCDPISEHNRLYWYRQTLGQGPEFLTYFQNEAQLEKSRLLSDRFSAERPKGSFSTLEIQRTEQGDSAMYLCATSPGVFSGANVLTFGAGSRLTVL.

This clone occurred a few times. The chain carries TRBV27 and TRBJ2-3; 14 bases map to TRBD2. This CDR3 spans 16 amino acids. V dropped 6 bases and J dropped 3; count of bases not matched to a gene: 5. CDR1 MNHEY and CDR2 SMNVEV come from the germline V gene (reference sequence). The CDR3 protein is CASSLGLAGVTDTQYF. The CDR3 region has the DNA TGTGCCAGCAGCCTGGGACTAGCGGGGGTAACAGATACGCAGTATTTT.

The rearrangement joins TRBV28 to TRBJ2-4; TRBD1 matches 10 bases. Trimming cost V 5 bases and J 8 bases; bases outside gene matches: 9. This CDR3 region has 15 residues. Germline assignment: CDR1 MDHEN and CDR2 SYDVKM. The CDR3 reads CASSTRTTGGYIQYF. CDR3 nucleotide sequence: TGTGCCAGCAGTACGCGAACGACAGGGGGCTACATTCAGTACTTC.

The chain employs TRBV28 and TRBJ2-1; TRBD1 matches at 11 bases. Trimming removed 6 bases from V and 2 bases from J; junction bases left unmatched: 12. This CDR3 is 18 amino acids long. The V gene's germline CDR1 is MDHEN and CDR2 SYDVKM. In nucleotides, the CDR3 is TGTGCCAGCAGACACCCCTGGGGGGGACAGGGGGCCTACAATGAGCAGTTCTTC. It translates to CASRHPWGGQGAYNEQFF.

This chain joins TRBV13 and TRBJ2-3; 9 bases map to TRBD1. The ends lost 2 bases at V and 3 bases at J; junction bases unmatched: 3. The V gene's germline CDR1 is PRHDT and CDR2 FYEKMQ (reference sequence). There are 15 residues in the CDR3. The CDR3 reads CASSLRDRVTDTQYF. The CDR3, as DNA: TGTGCCAGCAGCTTACGGGACAGGGTAACAGATACGCAGTATTTT. Based on the CDR3 plus reference TRBV13 and TRBJ2-3, the full variable domain is AAGVIQSPRHLIKEKRETATLKCYPIPRHDTVYWYQQGPGQDPQFLISFYEKMQSDKGSIPDRFSAQQFSDYHSELNMSSLELGDSALYFCASSLRDRVTDTQYFGPGTRLTVL.

V usage is TRBV5-4 and J usage is TRBJ2-7; 7 bases agree with TRBD1. The V gene end was trimmed by 4 bases and the J gene end by 3 bases; junction bases not matched to a gene: 10. This CDR3 comprises 15 residues. Germline V gene lookup returns CDR1 SGHNT and CDR2 YYREEE (reference sequence). CDR3 sequence (DNA): TGTGCCAGCAGCCCGACAACAGGGGCCGGCTACGAGCAGTACTTC. Translation: CASSPTTGAGYEQYF.

The chain has TRBV5-5 and TRBJ2-1, with TRBD2 identical over 14 bases. The CDR3 has 14 residues. V lost 4 bases to trimming and J lost 12 bases; unmatched junction nucleotides: 6. Germline assignment: CDR1 SGHKS and CDR2 YYEKEE (reference sequence). CDR3: CASSPWTSGGMQFF. The CDR3 bases are TGTGCCAGCAGCCCGTGGACTAGCGGGGGGATGCAGTTCTTC.